Listed below are T cell receptor beta chains from one sample, sequenced in a study of cytomegalovirus exposure and HLA in healthy donors. Libraries were prepared by immunoSEQ multiplex PCR; TCRdb keeps only in-frame clonotypes and omits some of them. The sample records more than 95,000 clones, approximately 69% being singletons. Sequencing input: PBMCs. The receptors shown here come from a young man in good health and CMV-seronegative. The CDR3 runs from the conserved cysteine through the conserved F or W. The D gene is left open where the match is weak. Clone size is given for some rows only: seen once, a few or many times, or a class if the clone is expanded.

J: TRBJ1-4; D: NA; V: TRBV9; size: NA; CDR3: CASSVGPSGSEKLFF; DNA: TGTGCCAGCAGCGTGGGACCCAGCGGGAGTGAAAAACTGTTTTTT
J: TRBJ1-1; D: NA; V: TRBV30; size: few; CDR3: CAWSVTGTEAFF; DNA: TGTGCCTGGAGTGTAACGGGGACTGAAGCTTTCTTT
J: TRBJ1-1; D: NA; V: TRBV2; size: NA; CDR3: CASLRGSNTEAFF; DNA: TGTGCCAGCCTAAGGGGCTCGAACACTGAAGCTTTCTTT
J: TRBJ1-1; D: NA; V: TRBV5-6; size: once; CDR3: CASSLGRGTEAFF; DNA: TGTGCCAGCAGCCTGGGAAGGGGCACTGAAGCTTTCTTT
J: TRBJ2-3; D: NA; V: TRBV5-4; size: NA; CDR3: CASSLMGGGTDTQYF; DNA: TGTGCCAGCAGCTTGATGGGAGGAGGCACAGATACGCAGTATTTT
J: TRBJ2-7; D: NA; V: TRBV14; size: NA; CDR3: CASSPPRTGAYEQYF; DNA: TGTGCCAGCAGCCCACCGAGGACGGGAGCGTACGAGCAGTACTTC
J: TRBJ2-1; D: TRBD2; V: TRBV5-6; size: NA; CDR3: CASSLVAGGAPYNEQFF; DNA: TGTGCCAGCAGCTTGGTAGCGGGAGGTGCCCCATACAATGAGCAGTTCTTC
J: TRBJ2-5; D: TRBD2; V: TRBV6-9; size: once; CDR3: CASSYDRTGTGTSGRGGETQYF; DNA: TGTGCCAGCAGTTATGACCGGACAGGGACCGGGACTAGCGGGAGGGGAGGAGAGACCCAGTACTTC
J: TRBJ2-1; D: TRBD2; V: TRBV7-2; size: NA; CDR3: CASSLGGRINEQFF; DNA: TGTGCCAGCAGCTTAGGCGGGAGGATAAATGAGCAGTTCTTC
J: TRBJ1-1; D: TRBD1; V: TRBV15; size: NA; CDR3: CATSRRQGDTEAFF; DNA: TGTGCCACCAGCCGGAGACAGGGGGACACTGAAGCTTTCTTT
J: TRBJ2-7; D: NA; V: TRBV2; size: NA; CDR3: CASTLLAYEQYF; DNA: TGTGCCAGCACCCTCCTCGCCTACGAGCAGTACTTC
J: TRBJ2-3; D: TRBD2; V: TRBV4-1; size: few; CDR3: CASSHSGDLQYF; DNA: TGCGCCAGCAGCCATAGCGGGGACCTGCAGTATTTT
J: TRBJ2-2; D: TRBD1; V: TRBV7-3; size: NA; CDR3: CASSPGQGFTGELFF; DNA: TGTGCCAGCAGCCCGGGACAGGGGTTCACCGGGGAGCTGTTTTTT
J: TRBJ1-4; D: NA; V: TRBV7-2; size: NA; CDR3: CASSLVGRNEKLFF; DNA: TGTGCCAGCAGCTTAGTGGGGCGCAATGAAAAACTGTTTTTT
J: TRBJ1-1; D: TRBD1; V: TRBV10-1; size: NA; CDR3: CASSRDSPEAFF; DNA: TGCGCCAGCAGCCGGGACAGCCCTGAAGCTTTCTTT
J: TRBJ1-2; D: NA; V: TRBV11-2; size: NA; CDR3: CASSLAGLGYGYTF; DNA: TGTGCCAGCAGCTTGGCGGGGCTAGGATATGGCTACACCTTC
J: TRBJ1-2; D: NA; V: TRBV19; size: NA; CDR3: CASASRGGPYYGYTF; DNA: TGTGCCAGCGCCTCCCGGGGGGGGCCCTACTATGGCTACACCTTC
J: TRBJ1-1; D: NA; V: TRBV5-1; size: few; CDR3: CASSLGGEEGFF; DNA: TGCGCCAGCAGCTTGGGGGGGGAAGAGGGTTTCTTT
J: TRBJ2-3; D: TRBD2; V: TRBV5-1; size: NA; CDR3: CASTPAGSTDTQYF; DNA: TGCGCCAGCACCCCAGCGGGAAGCACAGATACGCAGTATTTT
J: TRBJ1-4; D: NA; V: TRBV6-5; size: NA; CDR3: CASSYSRRVNEKLFF; DNA: TGTGCCAGCAGTTACTCGCGCCGAGTTAATGAAAAACTGTTTTTT
J: TRBJ2-2; D: NA; V: TRBV6-6; size: NA; CDR3: CASRWDTTTGELFF; DNA: TGTGCCAGCAGATGGGACACGACCACCGGGGAGCTGTTTTTT
J: TRBJ2-7; D: TRBD1; V: TRBV15; size: NA; CDR3: CATSRDRVRLGTGTLEQYF; DNA: TGTGCCACCAGCAGAGATCGGGTCCGATTAGGGACAGGGACATTAGAGCAGTACTTC
J: TRBJ1-2; D: NA; V: TRBV19; size: few; CDR3: CASTGARGYTF; DNA: TGTGCCAGTACTGGGGCGCGAGGCTACACCTTC
J: TRBJ2-5; D: TRBD1; V: TRBV4-1; size: few; CDR3: CASSHHGTAQETQYF; DNA: TGCGCCAGCAGCCATCACGGGACAGCCCAAGAGACCCAGTACTTC
J: TRBJ2-3; D: NA; V: TRBV7-2; size: few; CDR3: CASSQGTSDTQYF; DNA: TGTGCCAGCAGCCAAGGGACTTCTGATACGCAGTATTTT
J: TRBJ1-2; D: TRBD1; V: TRBV7-2; size: NA; CDR3: CASSQGGTGGSYGYTF; DNA: TGTGCCAGCAGCCAAGGGGGGACAGGGGGCTCCTATGGCTACACCTTC
J: TRBJ1-2; D: NA; V: TRBV7-9; size: few; CDR3: CASSPTPSFPHGFYGYTF; DNA: TGTGCCAGCAGCCCGACTCCGAGCTTTCCCCATGGTTTCTATGGCTACACCTTC
J: TRBJ1-2; D: NA; V: TRBV19; size: NA; CDR3: CASSDQGRRVYGYTF; DNA: TGTGCCAGTAGTGACCAGGGTCGGCGAGTCTATGGCTACACCTTC
J: TRBJ1-4; D: NA; V: TRBV6-6; size: few; CDR3: CASSYSLEYNEKLFF; DNA: TGTGCCAGCAGTTACTCCCTGGAGTATAATGAAAAACTGTTTTTT
J: TRBJ2-4; D: TRBD1; V: TRBV5-4; size: NA; CDR3: CACHRQGSVNIQYF; DNA: TGTGCCTGCCATCGACAGGGTTCGGTGAACATTCAGTACTTC
J: TRBJ1-1; D: TRBD1; V: TRBV7-2; size: NA; CDR3: CASSFQTGVNTEAFF; DNA: TGTGCCAGCAGCTTCCAGACAGGGGTGAACACTGAAGCTTTCTTT
J: TRBJ2-7; D: TRBD1; V: TRBV30; size: NA; CDR3: CAWSVGQALAYEQYF; DNA: TGTGCCTGGAGTGTTGGACAGGCCCTGGCCTACGAGCAGTACTTC
J: TRBJ2-3; D: TRBD1; V: TRBV11-3; size: NA; CDR3: CASSDPGTAQEEDTQYF; DNA: TGTGCCAGCAGCGACCCGGGGACAGCCCAAGAGGAAGATACGCAGTATTTT
J: TRBJ1-1; D: TRBD1; V: TRBV6-5; size: NA; CDR3: CASRTPGGTEAFF; DNA: TGTGCCAGCAGGACCCCAGGGGGCACTGAAGCTTTCTTT
J: TRBJ2-2; D: TRBD2; V: TRBV5-4; size: few; CDR3: CASSLRTSAGELFF; DNA: TGTGCCAGCAGCTTAAGGACTAGTGCCGGGGAGCTGTTTTTT
J: TRBJ1-1; D: TRBD1; V: TRBV5-1; size: NA; CDR3: CASTQGAGTEAFF; DNA: TGCGCCAGCACTCAGGGGGCGGGAACTGAAGCTTTCTTT
J: TRBJ1-2; D: TRBD1; V: TRBV30; size: NA; CDR3: CAWSVTGGEGYGYTF; DNA: TGTGCCTGGAGTGTAACAGGGGGCGAAGGATATGGCTACACCTTC
J: TRBJ2-7; D: NA; V: TRBV6-5; size: NA; CDR3: CASSYQAANSYEQYF; DNA: TGTGCCAGCAGTTACCAGGCAGCCAACTCCTACGAGCAGTACTTC
J: TRBJ2-7; D: TRBD2; V: TRBV10-3; size: NA; CDR3: CAIGKLSSGSNYEQYF; DNA: TGTGCCATCGGAAAGTTATCTAGCGGGAGTAACTACGAGCAGTACTTC
J: TRBJ2-3; D: TRBD2; V: TRBV7-9; size: NA; CDR3: CASSLGLAGEGDTQYF; DNA: TGTGCCAGCAGCTTAGGGCTAGCGGGAGAGGGAGATACGCAGTATTTT
J: TRBJ2-7; D: NA; V: TRBV5-1; size: NA; CDR3: CASSYSPPTYEQYF; DNA: TGCGCCAGCAGCTATAGCCCCCCTACCTACGAGCAGTACTTC
J: TRBJ2-7; D: TRBD1; V: TRBV6-6; size: NA; CDR3: CASSYSTGQGEQYF; DNA: TGTGCCAGCAGTTACTCAACCGGACAGGGCGAGCAGTACTTC